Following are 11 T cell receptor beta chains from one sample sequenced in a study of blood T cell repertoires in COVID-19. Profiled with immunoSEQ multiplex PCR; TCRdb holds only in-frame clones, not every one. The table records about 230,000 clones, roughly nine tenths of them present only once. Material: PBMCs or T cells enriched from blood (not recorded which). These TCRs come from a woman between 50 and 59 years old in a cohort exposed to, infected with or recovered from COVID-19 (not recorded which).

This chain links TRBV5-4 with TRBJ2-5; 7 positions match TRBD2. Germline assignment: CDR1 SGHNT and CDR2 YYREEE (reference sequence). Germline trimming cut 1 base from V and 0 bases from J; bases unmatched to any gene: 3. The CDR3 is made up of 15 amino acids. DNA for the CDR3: TGTGCCAGCAGCTTGTTCGGGACTAACCAAGAGACCCAGTACTTC. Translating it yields CASSLFGTNQETQYF.

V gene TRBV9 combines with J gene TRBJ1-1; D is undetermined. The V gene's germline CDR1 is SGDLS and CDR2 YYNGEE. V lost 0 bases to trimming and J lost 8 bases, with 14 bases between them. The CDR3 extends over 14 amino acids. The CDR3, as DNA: TGTGCCAGCAGCGTAGAAACCATAGGGAGAGAAGCTTTCTTT. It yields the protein CASSVETIGREAFF.

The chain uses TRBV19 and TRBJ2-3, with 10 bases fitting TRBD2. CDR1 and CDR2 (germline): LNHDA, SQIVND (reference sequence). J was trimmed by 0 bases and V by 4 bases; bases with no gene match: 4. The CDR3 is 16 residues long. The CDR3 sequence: CASSKRLAGSTDTQYF. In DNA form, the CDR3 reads TGTGCCAGTAGTAAACGACTAGCGGGTAGCACAGATACGCAGTATTTT. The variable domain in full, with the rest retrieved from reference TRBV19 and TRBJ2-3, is DGGITQSPKYLFRKEGQNVTLSCEQNLNHDAMYWYRQDPGQGLRLIYYSQIVNDFQKGDIAEGYSVSREKKESFPLTVTSAQKNPTAFYLCASSKRLAGSTDTQYFGPGTRLTVL.

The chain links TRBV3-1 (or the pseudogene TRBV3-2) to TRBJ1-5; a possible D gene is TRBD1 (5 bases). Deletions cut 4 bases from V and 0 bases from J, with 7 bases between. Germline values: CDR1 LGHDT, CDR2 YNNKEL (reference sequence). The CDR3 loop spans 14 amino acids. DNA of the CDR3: TGTGCCAGCAGCCGGGGCGGTAGCAATCAGCCCCAGCATTTT. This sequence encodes CASSRGGSNQPQHF.

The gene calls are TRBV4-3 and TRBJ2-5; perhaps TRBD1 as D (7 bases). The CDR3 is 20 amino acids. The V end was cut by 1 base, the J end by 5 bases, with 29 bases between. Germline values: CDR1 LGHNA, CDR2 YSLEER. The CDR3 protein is CASSQGWQGGATLKTETQYF. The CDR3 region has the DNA TGCGCCAGCAGCCAAGGATGGCAGGGGGGCGCAACCCTCAAGACGGAGACCCAGTACTTC.

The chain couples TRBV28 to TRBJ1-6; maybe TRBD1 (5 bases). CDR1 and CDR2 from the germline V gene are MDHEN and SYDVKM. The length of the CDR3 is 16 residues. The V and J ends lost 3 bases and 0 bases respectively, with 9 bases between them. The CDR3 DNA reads TGTGCCAGCAGTTTTGGAAGGGGCTCCTATAATTCACCCCTCCACTTT. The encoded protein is CASSFGRGSYNSPLHF.

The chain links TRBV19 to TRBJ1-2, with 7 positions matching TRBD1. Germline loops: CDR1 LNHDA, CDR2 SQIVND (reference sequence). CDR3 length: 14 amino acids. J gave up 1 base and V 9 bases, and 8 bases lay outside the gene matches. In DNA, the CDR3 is TGTGCCAGCCAAAACAGGGGAGTTAACTATGGCTACACCTTC. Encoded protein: CASQNRGVNYGYTF.

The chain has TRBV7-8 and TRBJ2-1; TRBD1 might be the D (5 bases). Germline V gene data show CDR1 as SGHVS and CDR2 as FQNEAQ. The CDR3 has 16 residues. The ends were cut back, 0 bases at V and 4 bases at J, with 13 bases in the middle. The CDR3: CASSLAVGLGYNEQFF. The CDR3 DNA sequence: TGTGCCAGCAGCTTAGCGGTGGGGCTAGGTTACAATGAGCAGTTCTTC.

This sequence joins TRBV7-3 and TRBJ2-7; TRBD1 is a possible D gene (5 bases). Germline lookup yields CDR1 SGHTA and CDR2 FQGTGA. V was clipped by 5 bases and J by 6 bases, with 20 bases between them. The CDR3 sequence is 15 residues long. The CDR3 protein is CASSPTPQGRAEQYF. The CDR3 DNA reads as TGTGCCAGCAGCCCGACCCCGCAGGGTCGCGCCGAGCAGTACTTC. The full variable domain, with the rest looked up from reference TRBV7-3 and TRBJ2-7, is GAGVSQTPSNKVTEKGKYVELRCDPISGHTALYWYRQSLGQGPEFLIYFQGTGAADDSGLPNDRFFAVRPEGSVSTLKIQRTERGDSAVYLCASSPTPQGRAEQYFGPGTRLTVT.

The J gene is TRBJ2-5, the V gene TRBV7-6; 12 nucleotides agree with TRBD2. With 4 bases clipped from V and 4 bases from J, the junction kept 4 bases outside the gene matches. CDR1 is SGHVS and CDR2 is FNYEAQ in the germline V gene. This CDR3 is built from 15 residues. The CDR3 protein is CASSSSGGASETQYF. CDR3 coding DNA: TGTGCCAGCAGCTCTAGCGGGGGGGCTTCAGAGACCCAGTACTTC. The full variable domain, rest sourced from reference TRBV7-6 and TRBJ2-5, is GAGVSQSPRYKVTKRGQDVALRCDPISGHVSLYWYRQALGQGPEFLTYFNYEAQQDKSGLPNDRFSAERPEGSISTLTIQRTEQRDSAMYRCASSSSGGASETQYFGPGTRLLVL.

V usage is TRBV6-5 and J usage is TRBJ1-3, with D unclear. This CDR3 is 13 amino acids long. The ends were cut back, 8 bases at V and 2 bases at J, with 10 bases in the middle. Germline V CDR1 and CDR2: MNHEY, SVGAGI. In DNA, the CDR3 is TGTGCCAGCTTTACCGGGGCTGGAAACACCATATATTTT. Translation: CASFTGAGNTIYF.